Following are 14 T cell receptor beta chains from one sample sequenced in a study of control samples from healthy donors and cancer patients. Method: immunoSEQ multiplex PCR; TCRdb's copy keeps in-frame clones and lacks some. The sample yields about 98,000 clones, roughly four fifths seen once. The sequenced material came from blood. The origin of the receptors is a man in his sixties in good health.

The chain employs TRBV18 and TRBJ2-7; the match to TRBD2 covers 9 bases. The V segment lost 10 bases and the J segment 7 bases; nucleotides outside the gene matches: 11. Per germline, CDR1 KGHSH and CDR2 LQKENI. The CDR3 covers 13 residues. CDR3 DNA sequence: TGTGCCATAGAGGGGCTAGCGGGGAGAGAGCAGTACTTC. Its protein product is CAIEGLAGREQYF.

V gene TRBV19 combines with J gene TRBJ2-4, with D perhaps matching TRBD1 or TRBD2 (6 bases each). Trimming took 7 bases from V and 9 from J, leaving 16 bases between them. Germline CDR1 LNHDA, CDR2 SQIVND (reference sequence). The CDR3 spans 13 residues. The CDR3 bases are TGTGCCAGTATAGAAAGGGGGGAACGCATTCAGTACTTC. Protein sequence: CASIERGERIQYF.

A word on this clone: This specimen includes other DNA sequences encoding the same CDR3. V gene TRBV5-1 combines with J gene TRBJ2-7, with TRBD1 matching over 8 bases. The CDR3 has 14 residues. The V gene end was trimmed by 3 bases and the J gene end by 1 base; junction bases not matched to a gene: 3. Germline V gene data show CDR1 as SGHRS and CDR2 as YFSETQ. CDR3 sequence reads: CASSSGTGSYEQYF. The CDR3 DNA reads TGCGCCAGCAGCTCCGGGACAGGATCCTACGAGCAGTACTTC.

V is TRBV19 and J is TRBJ1-2, with no clear D. Germline V gene lookup returns CDR1 LNHDA and CDR2 SQIVND (reference sequence). The length of the CDR3 is 16 residues. V lost 3 bases and J lost 6, with 20 bases in between. Here the CDR3 DNA reads TGTGCCAGTAGTATGACGGCGAGTCTACCGCACAATGGCTACACCTTC. Protein: CASSMTASLPHNGYTF.

The chain employs TRBV24-1 and TRBJ1-4; TRBD1 agrees at 7 bases. Trimming at V came to 7 bases and at J to 3 bases, leaving 4 bases not matched to a gene. CDR3 length: 14 amino acids. Germline V lookup: CDR1 KGHDR, CDR2 SFDVKD. The CDR3 DNA reads as TGTGCCACCAGGGGGGACAGCCCTAATGAAAAACTGTTTTTT. This translates into CATRGDSPNEKLFF.

V usage is TRBV6-6 and J usage is TRBJ2-1; D call uncertain. The V gene lost 0 bases and the J gene lost 5 bases, with 11 bases spanning the gap. The CDR3 loop spans 15 amino acids. Germline V CDR1 and CDR2: MNHNY, SVGAGI (reference sequence). CDR3 region: CASSYSMQTNNEQFF. The CDR3 DNA sequence: TGTGCCAGCAGTTACTCGATGCAGACCAACAATGAGCAGTTCTTC.

The chain carries TRBV4-1 and TRBJ2-2, with 10 bases that match TRBD1. This CDR3 has 15 residues. Trimming took 1 base from V and 8 from J; bases not matched to a gene: 4. The germline gives CDR1 MGHRA, CDR2 YSYEKL. The CDR3 protein is CASSQGQGAAGELFF. In nucleotides, the CDR3 is TGCGCCAGCAGCCAAGGACAGGGGGCAGCAGGGGAGCTGTTTTTT.

This clone was found once. The CDR3 loop is CASSGSQTGESYNEQFF. In DNA form, the CDR3 reads TGTGCCAGCAGCGGGAGTCAGACAGGGGAGTCCTACAATGAGCAGTTCTTC. This chain joins TRBV9 and TRBJ2-1, with 8 bases aligning to TRBD1. The CDR3 runs to 17 residues. Per the germline V gene, CDR1 is SGDLS and CDR2 is YYNGEE. V gave up 3 bases and J gave up 1 base; unmatched junction bases: 9.

The chain links TRBV5-1 to TRBJ1-5, with D maybe TRBD1 (6 bases). The germline CDR1 and CDR2 sequences are SGHRS and YFSETQ. Trimming shortened V by 4 bases and J by 4 bases, and 18 bases separated the two germline ends. The CDR3 sequence is 16 residues long. Here the CDR3 reads CASSPTTGTENQPQHF. The CDR3 DNA sequence: TGCGCCAGCAGCCCCACGACAGGAACGGAGAATCAGCCCCAGCATTTT.

The sample holds one count of this clone. The V and J genes are TRBV7-9 and TRBJ1-2, with no clear D. V lost 2 bases and J 7 bases, leaving 17 bases between the germline ends. This CDR3 contains 15 residues. Looked up from germline, CDR1 is SEHNR and CDR2 is FQNEAQ (reference sequence). Written as DNA, the CDR3 is TGTGCCAGCAGCTTATTTGCGCAGGCGCGGGGTGGCTACACCTTC. It encodes CASSLFAQARGGYTF. Full variable domain (outside the CDR3, taken from reference TRBV7-9 and TRBJ1-2): DTGVSQNPRHKITKRGQNVTFRCDPISEHNRLYWYRQTLGQGPEFLTYFQNEAQLEKSRLLSDRFSAERPKGSFSTLEIQRTEQGDSAMYLCASSLFAQARGGYTFGSGTRLTVV.

The chain joins TRBV6-5 to TRBJ1-5; TRBD1 aligns across 9 bases. This CDR3 has 14 amino acids. Per the germline V gene, CDR1 is MNHEY and CDR2 is SVGAGI. V was clipped by 6 bases and J by 8 bases; unmatched bases: 8. CDR3: CASRPNRGRKPQHF. As DNA, the CDR3 is TGTGCCAGCAGACCTAACAGGGGGCGGAAGCCCCAGCATTTT.

The V gene is TRBV6-5, the J gene TRBJ2-4; D unresolved. Germline V gene lookup returns CDR1 MNHEY and CDR2 SVGAGI. CDR3 size: 14 residues. Trimming took 7 bases from V and 0 from J, leaving 10 bases between them. CDR3 coding DNA: TGTGCCAGCACCATTAGACTAGCCAAAAACATTCAGTACTTC. Protein: CASTIRLAKNIQYF.

This chain connects TRBV9 to TRBJ2-7, with a tentative D call TRBD1 (6 bases). In germline, CDR1 is SGDLS, CDR2 YYNGEE. The CDR3 is made up of 13 amino acids. Trimming shortened V by 3 bases and J by 3 bases, and 10 bases separated the two germline ends. The CDR3 DNA is TGTGCCAGCAGCGCCACAGGGAACTACGAGCAGTACTTC. Protein: CASSATGNYEQYF.

The genes are TRBV5-1 and TRBJ2-1; 7 bases line up with TRBD2. Germline CDR1 reads SGHRS; CDR2 reads YFSETQ. The junction had 8 bases not matched to a gene; V was cut back by 1 base and J by 7 bases. The CDR3 runs 15 residues. CDR3 protein: CASSLRGGPENEQFF. The CDR3 DNA reads as TGCGCCAGCAGCTTGCGGGGAGGGCCTGAAAATGAGCAGTTCTTC.